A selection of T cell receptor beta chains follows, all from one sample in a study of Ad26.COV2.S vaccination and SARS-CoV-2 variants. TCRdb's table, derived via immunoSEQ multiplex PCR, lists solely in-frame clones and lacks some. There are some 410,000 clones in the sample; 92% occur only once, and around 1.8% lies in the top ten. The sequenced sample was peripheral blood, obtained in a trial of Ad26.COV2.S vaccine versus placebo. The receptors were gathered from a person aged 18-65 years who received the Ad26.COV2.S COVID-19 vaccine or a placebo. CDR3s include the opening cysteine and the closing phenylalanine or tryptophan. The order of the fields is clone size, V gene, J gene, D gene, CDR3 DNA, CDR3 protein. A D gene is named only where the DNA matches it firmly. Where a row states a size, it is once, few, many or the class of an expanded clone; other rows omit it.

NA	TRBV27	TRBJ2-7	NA	TGTGCCAGCAGTTTATTTTGGGGGGCGGGCTACGAGCAGTACTTC	CASSLFWGAGYEQYF
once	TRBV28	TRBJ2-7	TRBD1	TGTGCCAGCAGTTCCCGGGACAGGCGTTTTTCCCACGAGCAGTACTTC	CASSSRDRRFSHEQYF
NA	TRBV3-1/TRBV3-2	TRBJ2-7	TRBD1	TGTGCCAGCAGCCCCTTCTGGGACAGATTAACCTACGAGCAGTACTTC	CASSPFWDRLTYEQYF
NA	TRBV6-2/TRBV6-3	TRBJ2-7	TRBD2	TGTGCCAGCAGTTCCGTCGGGACTAGTATCGAGCAGTACTTC	CASSSVGTSIEQYF
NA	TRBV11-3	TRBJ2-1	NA	TGTGCCAGCAGCTTAGAAGGGGGCCGCGGGAGAAATGAGCAGTTCTTC	CASSLEGGRGRNEQFF
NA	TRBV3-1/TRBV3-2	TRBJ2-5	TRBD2	TGTGCCAGCAGCCAACTCTCCGGGACTAGCGGGGGGGCCTATGAGACCCAGTACTTC	CASSQLSGTSGGAYETQYF
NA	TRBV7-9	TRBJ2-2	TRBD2	TGTGCCAGCAGCTTACCGACTAGCGGGGGGGCCGCGGAGCTGTTTTTT	CASSLPTSGGAAELFF
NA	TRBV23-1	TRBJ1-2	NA	TGCGCCAGCAGCCCCCCCGGGGCATGCTATGGCTACACCTTC	CASSPPGACYGYTF
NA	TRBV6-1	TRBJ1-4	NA	TGTGCCAGCAGTGTGGGAACAGGGTCCGCTAATGAAAAACTGTTTTTT	CASSVGTGSANEKLFF
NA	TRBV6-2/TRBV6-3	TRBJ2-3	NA	TGTGCCAGCAGTTCCCTTGGCGGGACTAGCACAGATACGCAGTATTTT	CASSSLGGTSTDTQYF
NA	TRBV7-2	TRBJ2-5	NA	TGTGCCAGCAGCTTAGATTACAGACTAAAGTACCAAGAGACCCAGTACTTC	CASSLDYRLKYQETQYF
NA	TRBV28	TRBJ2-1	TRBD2	TGTGCCAGCAGTCTCCGGGGGGGCCACAATGAGCAGTTCTTC	CASSLRGGHNEQFF
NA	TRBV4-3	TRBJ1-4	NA	TGCGCCAGCAGCCAGGAACCCGGGGACAATGAAAAACTGTTTTTT	CASSQEPGDNEKLFF
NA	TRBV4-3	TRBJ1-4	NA	TGCGCCAGCAGCCAAGATCTCGGGTTCAATGAAAAACTGTTTTTT	CASSQDLGFNEKLFF
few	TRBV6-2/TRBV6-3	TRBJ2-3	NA	TGTGCCAGCAGTTGGGTAACAGATACGCAGTATTTT	CASSWVTDTQYF
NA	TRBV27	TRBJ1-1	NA	TGTGCCAGCAACAATGGGTACACTGAAGCTTTCTTT	CASNNGYTEAFF
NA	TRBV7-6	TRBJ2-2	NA	TGTGCCAGCAGCCCTGGGCCAGGGACCGGGGAGCTGTTTTTT	CASSPGPGTGELFF
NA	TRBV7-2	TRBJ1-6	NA	TGTGCCAGCAGCTTAGAGACAGCCAATTCACCCCTCCACTTT	CASSLETANSPLHF
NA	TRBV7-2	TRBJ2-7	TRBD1	TGTGCCAGCAGTACTTGGGGACAGGGAAAAATCGAGCAGTACTTC	CASSTWGQGKIEQYF
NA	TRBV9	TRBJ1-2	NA	TGTGCCAGCAGCGCCCCGGGCGTAAACTATGGCTACACCTTC	CASSAPGVNYGYTF
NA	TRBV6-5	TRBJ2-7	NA	TGTGCCAGCAGGGGACCGGGCTCCTACGAGCAGTACTTC	CASRGPGSYEQYF
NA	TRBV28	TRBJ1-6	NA	TGTGCCAGCAGTTTCCTCGGGGCAGGGGCGGCTTCACCCCTCCACTTT	CASSFLGAGAASPLHF